This T cell receptor (beta chain) was retrieved from a study of cytomegalovirus exposure and HLA in healthy donors. Study-wide points: The classifier reportedly diagnosed cytomegalovirus status with high specificity and sensitivity. In a later analysis, TCR beta V- and J-gene trimming was associated with a missense DCLRE1C variant.

About this clone: Its target is not known.

The PCR had 60 Vbeta and 13 Jbeta primers. The repertoire was sequenced with immunoSEQ multiplex PCR; TCRdb's copy has only in-frame clones and lacks some. The sample includes 210,000 or so clones, about 85% seen only once; the top ten take roughly 0.26%. The clonotype originates from a girl aged 2 to 9 in good health and CMV-seronegative. Sequencing was carried out using PBMCs.

The CDR3 DNA reads TGTGCCAGCAGCCAAGGAAGGGGGACGGCTAACACCTTC. This sequence encodes CASSQGRGTANTF. The chain has TRBV14 and TRBJ1-2, with a tentative D call TRBD1 (6 bases). This CDR3 region has 13 residues. The germline V gene encodes CDR1 SGHDN and CDR2 FVKESK. V lost 1 base to trimming and J lost 12 bases, with 15 bases between them.